This record concerns one T cell receptor beta chain sequence. This record belongs to a study of shared clonotypes between healthy human individuals. The overall study: A couple of women and a few men aged 18 to 49 made up the donors. Used for every donor were three CD4 naive, three CD4 memory, two CD8 naive and one CD8 memory plate.

The naive CD8 subset, CD45RO-negative cells positively selected for CCR7, excluded terminally differentiated effector memory CD45RA+ cells. Adult donors, all healthy and HIV-negative, had no recent acute infections or vaccinations. Methods used by the authors: Filtering differed because ImmunoSEQ produced junction-only sequences that carried no quality scores. Sequenced by immunoSEQ multiplex PCR; TCRdb stores in-frame clones only, minus some. V, J and clone size are taken as reported in that table, and D and trimming were inferred from the DNA itself. The repertoire holds millions of clones, with under 95% as singletons. V dropped 0 bases and J dropped 5 bases, with 7 bases sitting between them. This CDR3 spans 13 amino acids. The germline V gene has CDR1 SGHTA and CDR2 FQGTGA.

J is TRBJ2-5 and V is TRBV7-3; D is unresolved. The sequence was obtained from a man younger than 30 in good health. Some clones in this sample may be carry-over from other donors' samples. Specimen: naive CD8+ T cells from PBMCs. CDR3 DNA sequence: TGTGCCAGCAGCTTAACGTTTGGGGAGACCCAGTACTTC. It specifies CASSLTFGETQYF.